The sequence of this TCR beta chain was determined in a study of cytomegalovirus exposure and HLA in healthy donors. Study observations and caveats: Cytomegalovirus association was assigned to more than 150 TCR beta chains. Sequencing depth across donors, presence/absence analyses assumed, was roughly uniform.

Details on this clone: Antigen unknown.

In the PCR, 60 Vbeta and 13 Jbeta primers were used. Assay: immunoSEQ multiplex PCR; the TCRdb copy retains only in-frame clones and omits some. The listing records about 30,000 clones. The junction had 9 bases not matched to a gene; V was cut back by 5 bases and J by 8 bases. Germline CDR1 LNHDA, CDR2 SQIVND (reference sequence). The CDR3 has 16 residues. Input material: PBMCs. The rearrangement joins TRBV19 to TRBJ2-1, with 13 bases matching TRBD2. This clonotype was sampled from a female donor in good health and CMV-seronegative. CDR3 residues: CASSPDWTSGGYEQFF. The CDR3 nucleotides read TGTGCCAGTAGTCCTGACTGGACTAGCGGGGGCTATGAGCAGTTCTTC.